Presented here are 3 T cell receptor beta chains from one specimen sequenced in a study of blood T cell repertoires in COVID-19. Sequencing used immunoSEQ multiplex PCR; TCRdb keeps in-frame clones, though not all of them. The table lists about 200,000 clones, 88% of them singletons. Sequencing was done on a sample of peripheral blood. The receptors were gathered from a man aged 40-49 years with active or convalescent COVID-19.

The CDR3, as DNA: TGTGCCAGCAGCCGGGCCGGGACAGGCTCCTACAATGAGCAGTTCTTC. The encoded protein is CASSRAGTGSYNEQFF. The chain uses TRBV4-2 and TRBJ2-1; TRBD1 matches 8 bases. Germline V CDR1 and CDR2: LGHNA, YNFKEQ. CDR3 length: 16 amino acids. J was trimmed by 0 bases and V by 4 bases; bases with no gene match: 5.

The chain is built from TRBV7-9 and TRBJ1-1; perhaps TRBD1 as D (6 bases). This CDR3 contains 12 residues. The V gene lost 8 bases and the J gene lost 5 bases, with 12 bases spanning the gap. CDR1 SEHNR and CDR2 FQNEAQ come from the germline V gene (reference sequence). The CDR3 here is CASARGLTEAFF. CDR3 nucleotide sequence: TGTGCCAGCGCCAGGGGCTTGACTGAAGCTTTCTTT.

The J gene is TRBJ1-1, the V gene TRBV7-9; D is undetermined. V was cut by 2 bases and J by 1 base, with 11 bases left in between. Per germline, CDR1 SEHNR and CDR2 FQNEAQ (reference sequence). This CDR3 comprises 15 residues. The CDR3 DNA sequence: TGTGCCAGCAGCTTAAGAGGGAGTCCGAACACTGAAGCTTTCTTT. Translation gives CASSLRGSPNTEAFF.